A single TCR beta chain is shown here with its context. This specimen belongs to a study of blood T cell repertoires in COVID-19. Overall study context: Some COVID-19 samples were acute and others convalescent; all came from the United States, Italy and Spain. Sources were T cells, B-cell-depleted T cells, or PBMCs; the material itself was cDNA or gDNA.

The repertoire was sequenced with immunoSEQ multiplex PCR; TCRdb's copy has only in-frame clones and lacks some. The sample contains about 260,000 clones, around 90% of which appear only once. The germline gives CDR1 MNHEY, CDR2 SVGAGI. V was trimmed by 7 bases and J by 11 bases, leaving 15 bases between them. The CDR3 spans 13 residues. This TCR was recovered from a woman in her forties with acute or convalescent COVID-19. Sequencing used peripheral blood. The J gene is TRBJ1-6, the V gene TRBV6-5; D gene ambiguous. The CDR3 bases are TGTGCCAGCACCCGGGTACTAGGAACACCCCTCCACTTT. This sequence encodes CASTRVLGTPLHF.